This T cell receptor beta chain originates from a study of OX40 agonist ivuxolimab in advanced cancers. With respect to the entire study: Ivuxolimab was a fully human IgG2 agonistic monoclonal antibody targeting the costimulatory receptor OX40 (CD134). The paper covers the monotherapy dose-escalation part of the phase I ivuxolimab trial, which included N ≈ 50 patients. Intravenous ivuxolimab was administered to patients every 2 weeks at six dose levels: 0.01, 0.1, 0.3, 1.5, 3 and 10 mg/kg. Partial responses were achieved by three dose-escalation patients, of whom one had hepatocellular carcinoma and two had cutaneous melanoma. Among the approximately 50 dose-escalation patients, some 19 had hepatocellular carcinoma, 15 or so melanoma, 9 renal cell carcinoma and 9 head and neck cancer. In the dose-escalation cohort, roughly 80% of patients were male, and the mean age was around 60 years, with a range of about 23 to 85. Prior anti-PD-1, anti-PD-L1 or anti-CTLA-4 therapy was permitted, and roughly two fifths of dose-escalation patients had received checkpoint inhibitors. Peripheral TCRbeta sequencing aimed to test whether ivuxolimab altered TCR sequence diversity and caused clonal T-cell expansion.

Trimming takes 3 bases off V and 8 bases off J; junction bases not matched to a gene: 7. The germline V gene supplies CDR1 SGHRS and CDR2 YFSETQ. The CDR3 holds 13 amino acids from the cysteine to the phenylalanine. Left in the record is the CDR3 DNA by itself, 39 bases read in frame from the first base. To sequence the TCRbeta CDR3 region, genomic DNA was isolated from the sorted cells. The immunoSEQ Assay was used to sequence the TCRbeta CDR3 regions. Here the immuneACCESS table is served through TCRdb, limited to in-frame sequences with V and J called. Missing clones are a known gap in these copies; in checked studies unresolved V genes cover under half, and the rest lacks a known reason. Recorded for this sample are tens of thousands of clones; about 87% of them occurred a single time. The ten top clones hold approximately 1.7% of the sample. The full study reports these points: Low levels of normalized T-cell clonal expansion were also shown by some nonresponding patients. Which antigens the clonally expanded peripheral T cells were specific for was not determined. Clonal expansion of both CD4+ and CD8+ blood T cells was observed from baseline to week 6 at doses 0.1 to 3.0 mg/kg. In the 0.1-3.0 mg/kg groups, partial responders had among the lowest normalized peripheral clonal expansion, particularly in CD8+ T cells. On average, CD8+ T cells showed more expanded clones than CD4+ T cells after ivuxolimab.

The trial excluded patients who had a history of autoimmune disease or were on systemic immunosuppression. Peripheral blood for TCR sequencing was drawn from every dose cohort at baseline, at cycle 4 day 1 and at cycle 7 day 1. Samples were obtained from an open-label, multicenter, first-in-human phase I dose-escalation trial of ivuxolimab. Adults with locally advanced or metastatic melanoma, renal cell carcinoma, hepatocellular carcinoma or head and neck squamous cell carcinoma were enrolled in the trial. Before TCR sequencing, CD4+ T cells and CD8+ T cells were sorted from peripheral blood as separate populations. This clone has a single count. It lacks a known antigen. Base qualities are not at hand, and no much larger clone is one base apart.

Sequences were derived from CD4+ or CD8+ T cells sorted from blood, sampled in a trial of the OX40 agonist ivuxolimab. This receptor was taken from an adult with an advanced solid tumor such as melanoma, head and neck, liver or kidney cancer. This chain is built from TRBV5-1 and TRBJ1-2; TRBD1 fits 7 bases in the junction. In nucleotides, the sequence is TGCGCCAGCAGCTCCGACAGGGTAAACGGCTACACCTTC. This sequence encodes CASSSDRVNGYTF.